This T cell receptor (beta chain) was found in a study of blood T cell repertoires in COVID-19 (TCRdb year 2020). At the level of the whole study: Samples from collaborators originated in the United States, Italy and Spain and spanned both the acute and convalescent phases of COVID-19. The material from the prospective study consisted of cDNA or gDNA derived from T cells, B-cell-depleted T cells, or PBMCs. Deeply sampled blood TCRbeta repertoires from subjects exposed to, actively infected with, or recovered from COVID-19 were included in the dataset. A freely available public database, intended as a resource for researchers studying the immune response to SARS-CoV-2, is where the repertoires were released. The samples were drawn from two sources: the first 160 participants of the ongoing ImmuneRACE study, and 1,000 to 1,500 subjects contributed by 6 global collaborators. Sample metadata almost always included a de-identified subject ID, COVID-19 status, age in years and sex. Where available, HLA class I and class II types were obtained from metadata supplied by the sample provider rather than from assay-based typing. The research as a whole found: Clinical and demographic metadata were provided uncurated, with the amount varying by source and participant.

The immunoSEQ Assay, a bias-controlled multiplex PCR, was used to amplify TCRbeta CDR3 regions from genomic DNA. The source study handled its data this way. Within the assay, amplification of reference gene primers was used to estimate how many nucleated cells each sample contained. To quantify the absolute abundance of each unique TCRbeta CDR3 rearrangement, sequence reads were collapsed and filtered. For each sample, productive Simpson clonality was calculated by taking the square root of Simpson's diversity index across productive rearrangements. TCRdb holds this immuneACCESS table with in-frame rearrangements only. Some clones are missing; in checked studies, unresolved V genes explain under half, and the rest has no known cause. The V and J calls and clone size come from that table; D and trimming were worked out from the DNA. In all, the sample holds some 200,000 clones, and roughly 85% of those were seen once. The top ten clones comprise roughly 21% of the sample.

The CDR3, from cysteine to phenylalanine, totals 16 residues. Just CDR3 DNA is preserved here, 48 bases in frame from base 1. The V and J ends are trimmed by 3 bases and 4 bases, leaving 16 bases between them. The CDR1 and CDR2 encoded by the germline V gene are SNHLY and FYNNEI. Whole blood was collected in K2EDTA tubes by collaborating institutions according to the institutions' own protocols. For TCRbeta analysis, collaborators shipped samples as frozen whole blood, isolated PBMCs, or DNA extracted from either of those sample types. Comments on this clone: The target of this receptor is not known. Per-base qualities were not stored, and no clone one base away is much larger.

The sample was peripheral blood. This sequence originates from a man aged 55 to 70 with active or convalescent COVID-19. Recombination joined TRBV2 with TRBJ2-1; too little of a D gene remains to name it. The CDR3 loop reads CASSDIYELRYNEQFF. The nucleotide sequence is given as TGTGCCAGCAGTGATATATATGAGCTACGGTACAATGAGCAGTTCTTC.